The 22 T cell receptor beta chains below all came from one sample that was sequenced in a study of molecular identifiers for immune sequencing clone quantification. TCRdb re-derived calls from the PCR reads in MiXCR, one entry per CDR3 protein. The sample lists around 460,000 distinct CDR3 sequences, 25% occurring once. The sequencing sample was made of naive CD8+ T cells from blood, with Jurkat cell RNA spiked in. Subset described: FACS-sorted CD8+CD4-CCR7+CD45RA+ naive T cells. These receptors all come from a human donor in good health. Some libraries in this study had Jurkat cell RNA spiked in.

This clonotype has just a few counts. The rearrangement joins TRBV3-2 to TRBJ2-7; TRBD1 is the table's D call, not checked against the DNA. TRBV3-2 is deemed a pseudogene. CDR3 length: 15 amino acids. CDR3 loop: CASSPNSRAGYEQYF. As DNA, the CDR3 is TGTGCCAGCAGCCCTAACAGCAGGGCGGGGTACGAGCAGTACTTC.

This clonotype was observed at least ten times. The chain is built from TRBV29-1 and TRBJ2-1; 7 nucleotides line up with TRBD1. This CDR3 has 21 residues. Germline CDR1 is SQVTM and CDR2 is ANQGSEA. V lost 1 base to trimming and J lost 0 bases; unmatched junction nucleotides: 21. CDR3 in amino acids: CSVEGVYDRVRLSSSYNEQFF. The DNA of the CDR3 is TGCAGCGTTGAAGGGGTGTACGACAGGGTCCGACTAAGCAGCTCCTACAATGAGCAGTTCTTC.

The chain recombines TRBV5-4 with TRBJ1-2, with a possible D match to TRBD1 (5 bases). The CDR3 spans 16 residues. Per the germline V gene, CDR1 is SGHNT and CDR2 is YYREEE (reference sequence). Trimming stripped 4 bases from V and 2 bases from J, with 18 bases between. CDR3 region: CASSLGGPDRNYGYTF. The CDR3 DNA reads TGTGCCAGCAGCCTCGGCGGACCAGACAGAAACTATGGCTACACCTTC. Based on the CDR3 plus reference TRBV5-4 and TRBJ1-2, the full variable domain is ETGVTQSPTHLIKTRGQQVTLRCSSQSGHNTVSWYQQALGQGPQFIFQYYREEENGRGNFPPRFSGLQFPNYSSELNVNALELDDSALYLCASSLGGPDRNYGYTFGSGTRLTVV.

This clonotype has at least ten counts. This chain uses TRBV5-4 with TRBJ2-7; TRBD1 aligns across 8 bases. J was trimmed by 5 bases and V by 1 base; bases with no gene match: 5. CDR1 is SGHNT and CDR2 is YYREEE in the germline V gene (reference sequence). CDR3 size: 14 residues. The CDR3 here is CASSLRPGGHEQYF. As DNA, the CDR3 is TGTGCCAGCAGCTTGCGCCCAGGGGGCCACGAGCAGTACTTC. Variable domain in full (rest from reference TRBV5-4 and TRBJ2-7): ETGVTQSPTHLIKTRGQQVTLRCSSQSGHNTVSWYQQALGQGPQFIFQYYREEENGRGNFPPRFSGLQFPNYSSELNVNALELDDSALYLCASSLRPGGHEQYFGPGTRLTVT.

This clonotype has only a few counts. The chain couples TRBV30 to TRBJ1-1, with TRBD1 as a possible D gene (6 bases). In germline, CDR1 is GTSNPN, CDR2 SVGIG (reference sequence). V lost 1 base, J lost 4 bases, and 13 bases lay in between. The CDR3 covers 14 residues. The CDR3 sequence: CAWSEGQGITEAFF. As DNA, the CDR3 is TGTGCCTGGAGTGAAGGGCAGGGGATCACTGAAGCTTTCTTT.

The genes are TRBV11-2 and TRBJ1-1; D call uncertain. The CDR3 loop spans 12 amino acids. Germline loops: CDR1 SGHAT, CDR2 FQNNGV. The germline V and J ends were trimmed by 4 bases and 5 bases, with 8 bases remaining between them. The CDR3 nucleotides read TGTGCCAGCAGCTGGGAGAAGACTGAAGCTTTCTTT. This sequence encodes CASSWEKTEAFF.

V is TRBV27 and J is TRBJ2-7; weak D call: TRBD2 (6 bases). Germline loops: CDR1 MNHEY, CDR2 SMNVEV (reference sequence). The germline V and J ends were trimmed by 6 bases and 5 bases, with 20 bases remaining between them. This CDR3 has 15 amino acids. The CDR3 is CASSLRAGRIDEQYF. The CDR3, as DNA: TGTGCCAGCAGCCTTCGGGCGGGAAGAATCGACGAGCAGTACTTC.

In nucleotides, the CDR3 is TGTGCCAGCAGTTTTGGGGGGTTAGGCAATCCTGAAGCTTTCTTT. Translation: CASSFGGLGNPEAFF. The chain carries TRBV12-3 or TRBV12-4 and TRBJ1-1, with a weak D call TRBD1 (5 bases). V dropped 3 bases and J dropped 6 bases, with 17 bases sitting between them. The CDR3 consists of 15 residues.

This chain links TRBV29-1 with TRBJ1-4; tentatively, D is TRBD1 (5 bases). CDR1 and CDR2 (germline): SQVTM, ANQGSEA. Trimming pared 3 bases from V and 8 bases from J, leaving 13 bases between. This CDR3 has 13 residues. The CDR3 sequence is CSVEGQGEEKLFF. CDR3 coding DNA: TGCAGCGTTGAGGGGCAGGGAGAAGAAAAACTGTTTTTT.

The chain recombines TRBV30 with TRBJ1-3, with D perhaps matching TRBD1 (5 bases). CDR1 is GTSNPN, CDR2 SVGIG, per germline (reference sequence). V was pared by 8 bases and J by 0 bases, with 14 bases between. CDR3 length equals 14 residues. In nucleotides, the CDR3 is TGTGCCACGACAGCCACAATCTCTGGAAACACCATATATTTT. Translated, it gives CATTATISGNTIYF.

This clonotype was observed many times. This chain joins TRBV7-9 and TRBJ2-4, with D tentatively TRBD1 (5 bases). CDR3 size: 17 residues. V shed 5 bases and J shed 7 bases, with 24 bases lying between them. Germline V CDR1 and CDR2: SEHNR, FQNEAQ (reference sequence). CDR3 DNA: TGTGCCAGCAGCAAAATCCAGACAGTCCTTGAGGACAACATTCAGTACTTC. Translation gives CASSKIQTVLEDNIQYF.

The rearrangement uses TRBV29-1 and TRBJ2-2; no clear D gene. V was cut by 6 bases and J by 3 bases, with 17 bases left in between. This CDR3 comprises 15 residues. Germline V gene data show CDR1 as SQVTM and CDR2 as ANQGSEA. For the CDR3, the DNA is TGCAGCGTAAGGCTCGCGGACCCGGACACCGGGGAGCTGTTTTTT. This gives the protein CSVRLADPDTGELFF.

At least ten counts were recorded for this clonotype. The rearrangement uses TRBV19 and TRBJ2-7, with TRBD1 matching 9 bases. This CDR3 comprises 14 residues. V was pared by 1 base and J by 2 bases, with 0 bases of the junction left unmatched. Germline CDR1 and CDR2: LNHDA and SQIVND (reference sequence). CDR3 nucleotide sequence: TGTGCCAGTAGTATAGGGACAGGGGCCTACGAGCAGTACTTC. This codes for CASSIGTGAYEQYF.

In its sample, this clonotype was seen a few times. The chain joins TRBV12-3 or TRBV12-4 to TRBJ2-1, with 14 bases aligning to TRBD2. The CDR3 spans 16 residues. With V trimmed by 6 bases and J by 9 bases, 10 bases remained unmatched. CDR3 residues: CASSPGGLAGVTEQFF. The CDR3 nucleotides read TGTGCCAGCAGCCCGGGGGGACTAGCGGGGGTAACTGAGCAGTTCTTC.

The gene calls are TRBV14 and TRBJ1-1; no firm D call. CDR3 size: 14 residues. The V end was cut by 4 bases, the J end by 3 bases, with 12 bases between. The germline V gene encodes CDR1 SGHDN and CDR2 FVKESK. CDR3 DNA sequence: TGTGCCAGCAGCCCTGACGGTCCGGACACTGAAGCTTTCTTT. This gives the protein CASSPDGPDTEAFF.

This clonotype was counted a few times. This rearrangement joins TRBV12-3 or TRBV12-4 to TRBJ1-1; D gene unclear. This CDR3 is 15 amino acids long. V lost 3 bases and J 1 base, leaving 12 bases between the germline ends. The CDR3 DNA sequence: TGTGCCAGCAGTTTCTCCTTAGACCCGAACACTGAAGCTTTCTTT. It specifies CASSFSLDPNTEAFF.

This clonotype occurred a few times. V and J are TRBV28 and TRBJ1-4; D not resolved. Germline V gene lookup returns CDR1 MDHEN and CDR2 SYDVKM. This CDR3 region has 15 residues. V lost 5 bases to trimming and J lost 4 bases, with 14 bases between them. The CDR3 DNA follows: TGTGCCAGCAGTGCCCTGGGCGGGATTAATGAAAAACTGTTTTTT. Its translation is CASSALGGINEKLFF.

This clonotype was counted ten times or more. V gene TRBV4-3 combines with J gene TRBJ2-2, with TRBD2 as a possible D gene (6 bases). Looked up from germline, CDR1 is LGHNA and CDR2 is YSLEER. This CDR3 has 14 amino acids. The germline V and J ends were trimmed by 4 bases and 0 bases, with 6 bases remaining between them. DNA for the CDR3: TGCGCCAGCAGCCCGGGAGCGAACACCGGGGAGCTGTTTTTT. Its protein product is CASSPGANTGELFF.

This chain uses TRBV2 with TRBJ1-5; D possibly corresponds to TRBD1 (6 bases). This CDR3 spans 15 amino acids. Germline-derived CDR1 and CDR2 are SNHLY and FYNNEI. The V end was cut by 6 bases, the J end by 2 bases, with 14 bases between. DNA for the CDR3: TGTGCCAGCAGGCAGGGGAATAGAGGCAATCAGCCCCAGCATTTT. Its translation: CASRQGNRGNQPQHF.

In nucleotides, the CDR3 is TGTGCCAGTAGTAGGACGCGGGGACAGGGGAACACCGGGGAGCTGTTTTTT. It translates to CASSRTRGQGNTGELFF. The chain has TRBV19 and TRBJ2-2; 9 positions agree with TRBD1. Looked up from germline, CDR1 is LNHDA and CDR2 is SQIVND (reference sequence). This CDR3 has 17 residues. Trimming removed 4 bases from V and 1 base from J; junction bases left unmatched: 7.

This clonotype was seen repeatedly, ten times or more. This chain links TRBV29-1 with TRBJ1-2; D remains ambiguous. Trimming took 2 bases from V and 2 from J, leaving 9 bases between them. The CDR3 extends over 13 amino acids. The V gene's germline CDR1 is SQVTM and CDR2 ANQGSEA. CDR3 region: CSVETGPNYGYTF. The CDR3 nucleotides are TGCAGCGTTGAAACCGGACCGAACTATGGCTACACCTTC.

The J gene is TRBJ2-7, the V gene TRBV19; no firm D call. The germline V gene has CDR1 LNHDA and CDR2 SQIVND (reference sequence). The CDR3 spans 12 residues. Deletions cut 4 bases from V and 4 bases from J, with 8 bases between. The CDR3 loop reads CASSTTRYEQYF. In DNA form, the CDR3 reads TGTGCCAGTAGTACGACAAGGTACGAGCAGTACTTC. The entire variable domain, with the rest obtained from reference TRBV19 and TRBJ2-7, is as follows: DGGITQSPKYLFRKEGQNVTLSCEQNLNHDAMYWYRQDPGQGLRLIYYSQIVNDFQKGDIAEGYSVSREKKESFPLTVTSAQKNPTAFYLCASSTTRYEQYFGPGTRLTVT.